This entry is about one T cell receptor (beta chain). What it recognizes is unknown. This record comes from a study of T cells in narcolepsy. Notes on the study in general: Autoreactive clonotypes reportedly recurred in blood of same and different patients, not controls.

Some clones are missing from TCRdb's copy, which holds only in-frame ones; the method was immunoSEQ multiplex PCR. The sample lists under 35,000 clones, 80% to 85% seen once, with over 0.6% in the top ten. Source material: memory (CD45RA-) CD4+ T cells from blood. The sequence came from a human donor in good health.

CDR3 nucleotide sequence: TGTGCCAGCAGCTCCGGGGGGAGCAATCAGCCCCAGCATTTT. The encoded protein is CASSSGGSNQPQHF. The chain combines TRBV28 with TRBJ1-5, with a possible D match to TRBD1 (5 bases). This CDR3 contains 14 residues. V shed 6 bases and J shed 1 base, with 10 bases lying between them. Looked up from germline, CDR1 is MDHEN and CDR2 is SYDVKM.